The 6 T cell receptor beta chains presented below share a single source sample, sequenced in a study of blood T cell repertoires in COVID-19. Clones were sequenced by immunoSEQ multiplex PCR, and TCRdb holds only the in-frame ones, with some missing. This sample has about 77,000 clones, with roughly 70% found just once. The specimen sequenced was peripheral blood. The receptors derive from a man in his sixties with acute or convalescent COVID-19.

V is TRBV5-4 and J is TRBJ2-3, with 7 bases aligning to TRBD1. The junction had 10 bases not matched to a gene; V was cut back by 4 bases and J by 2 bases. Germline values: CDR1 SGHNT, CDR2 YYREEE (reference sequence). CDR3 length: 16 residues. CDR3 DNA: TGTGCCAGCAGCGCCAGGGACAGACCAACCACAGATACGCAGTATTTT. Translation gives CASSARDRPTTDTQYF. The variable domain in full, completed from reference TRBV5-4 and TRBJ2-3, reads ETGVTQSPTHLIKTRGQQVTLRCSSQSGHNTVSWYQQALGQGPQFIFQYYREEENGRGNFPPRFSGLQFPNYSSELNVNALELDDSALYLCASSARDRPTTDTQYFGPGTRLTVL.

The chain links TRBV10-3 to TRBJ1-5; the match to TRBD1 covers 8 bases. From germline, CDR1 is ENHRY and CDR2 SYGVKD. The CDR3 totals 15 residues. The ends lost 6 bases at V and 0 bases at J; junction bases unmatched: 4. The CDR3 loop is CAISGGQDSNQPQHF. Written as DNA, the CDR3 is TGTGCCATCAGCGGGGGACAGGATAGCAATCAGCCCCAGCATTTT.

CDR3 sequence: CASSPSGGRQETQYF. CDR3 nucleotides: TGTGCCAGCTCACCCTCCGGAGGGAGGCAAGAGACCCAGTACTTC. The chain joins TRBV18 to TRBJ2-5, with a weak D call TRBD2 (6 bases). This CDR3 comprises 15 residues. The germline V gene has CDR1 KGHSH and CDR2 LQKENI. The V end lost 3 bases, the J end lost 2 bases, and 13 bases lay between the germline ends.

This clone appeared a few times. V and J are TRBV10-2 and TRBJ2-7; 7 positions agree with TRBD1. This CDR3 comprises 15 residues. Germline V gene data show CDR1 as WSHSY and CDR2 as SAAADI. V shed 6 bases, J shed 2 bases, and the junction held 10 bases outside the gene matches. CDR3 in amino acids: CASSVTLTGTYEQYF. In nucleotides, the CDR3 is TGCGCCAGCAGCGTGACCCTGACAGGGACCTACGAGCAGTACTTC.

CDR3 in DNA: TGTGCCAGCAGCTCCGGCCCAGGGTTAAGTCAGCCCCAGCATTTT. This gives the protein CASSSGPGLSQPQHF. The J gene is TRBJ1-5, the V gene TRBV5-8; D might be TRBD1 (5 bases). Germline V CDR1 and CDR2: SGHTS, YDEGEE. V shed 3 bases and J shed 6 bases, with 16 bases lying between them. This CDR3 has 15 residues.

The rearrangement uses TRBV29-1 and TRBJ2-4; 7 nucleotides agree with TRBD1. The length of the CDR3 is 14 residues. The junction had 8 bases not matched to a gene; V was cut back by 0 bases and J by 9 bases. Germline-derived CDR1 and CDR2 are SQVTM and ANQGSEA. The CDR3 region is CSVEDRGGTIIQYF. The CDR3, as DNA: TGCAGCGTTGAAGATCGAGGGGGCACGATCATTCAGTACTTC.